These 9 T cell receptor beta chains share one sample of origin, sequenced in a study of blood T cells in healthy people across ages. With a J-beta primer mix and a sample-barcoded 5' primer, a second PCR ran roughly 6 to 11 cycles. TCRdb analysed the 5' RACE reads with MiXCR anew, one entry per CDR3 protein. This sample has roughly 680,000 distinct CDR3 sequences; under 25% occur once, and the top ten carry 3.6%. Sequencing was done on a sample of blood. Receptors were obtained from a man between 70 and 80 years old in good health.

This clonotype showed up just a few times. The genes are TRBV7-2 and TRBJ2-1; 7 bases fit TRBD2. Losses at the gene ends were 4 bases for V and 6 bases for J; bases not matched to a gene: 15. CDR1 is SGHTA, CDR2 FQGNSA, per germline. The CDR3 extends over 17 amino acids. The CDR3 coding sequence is TGTGCCAGCAGCTCATTAATGGCGGGAGTTAGGGGCAATGAGCAGTTCTTC. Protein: CASSSLMAGVRGNEQFF. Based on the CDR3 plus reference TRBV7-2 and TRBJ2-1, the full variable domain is GAGVSQSPSNKVTEKGKDVELRCDPISGHTALYWYRQSLGQGLEFLIYFQGNSAPDKSGLPSDRFSAERTGGSVSTLTIQRTQQEDSAVYLCASSSLMAGVRGNEQFFGPGTRLTVL.

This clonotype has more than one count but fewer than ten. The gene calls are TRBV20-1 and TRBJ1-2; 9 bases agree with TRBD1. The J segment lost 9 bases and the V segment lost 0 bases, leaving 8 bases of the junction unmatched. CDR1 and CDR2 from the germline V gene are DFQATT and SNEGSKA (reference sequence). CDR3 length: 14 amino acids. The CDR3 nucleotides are TGCAGTGCTAGAGAAGGGACAGGGTTTTTTAGCTACACCTTC. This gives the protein CSAREGTGFFSYTF.

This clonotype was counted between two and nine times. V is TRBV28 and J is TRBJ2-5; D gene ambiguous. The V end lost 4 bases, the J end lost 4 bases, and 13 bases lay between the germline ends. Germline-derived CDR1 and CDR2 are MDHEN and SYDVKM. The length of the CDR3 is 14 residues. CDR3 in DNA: TGTGCCAGCAGTTCACCAGGTTTTGGAGAGACCCAGTACTTC. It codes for CASSSPGFGETQYF.

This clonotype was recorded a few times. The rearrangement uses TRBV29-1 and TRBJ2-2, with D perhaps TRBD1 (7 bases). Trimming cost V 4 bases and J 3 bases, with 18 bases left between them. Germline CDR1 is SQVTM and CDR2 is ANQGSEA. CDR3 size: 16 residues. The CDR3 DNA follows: TGCAGCGTTGGTTTTGTAGGAGGGGGCGACACCGGGGAGCTGTTTTTT. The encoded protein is CSVGFVGGGDTGELFF.

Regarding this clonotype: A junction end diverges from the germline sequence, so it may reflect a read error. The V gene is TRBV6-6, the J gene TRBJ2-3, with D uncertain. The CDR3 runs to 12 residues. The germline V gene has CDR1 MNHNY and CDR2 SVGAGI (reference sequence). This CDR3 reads CASRPGTDTQYF. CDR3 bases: TGTGCCAGCAGGCCAGGCACAGATACACAGTATTTT.

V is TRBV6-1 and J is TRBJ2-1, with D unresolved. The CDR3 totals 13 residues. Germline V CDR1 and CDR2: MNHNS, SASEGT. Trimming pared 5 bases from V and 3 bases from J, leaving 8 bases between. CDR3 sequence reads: CASSWQDYNEQFF. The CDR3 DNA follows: TGTGCCAGCAGTTGGCAGGACTACAATGAGCAGTTCTTC.

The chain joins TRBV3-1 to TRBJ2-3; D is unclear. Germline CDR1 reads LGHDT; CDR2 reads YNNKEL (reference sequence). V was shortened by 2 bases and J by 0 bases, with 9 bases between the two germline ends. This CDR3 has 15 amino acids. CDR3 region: CASSQTPASTDTQYF. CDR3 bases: TGTGCCAGCAGCCAAACGCCAGCGAGCACAGATACGCAGTATTTT.

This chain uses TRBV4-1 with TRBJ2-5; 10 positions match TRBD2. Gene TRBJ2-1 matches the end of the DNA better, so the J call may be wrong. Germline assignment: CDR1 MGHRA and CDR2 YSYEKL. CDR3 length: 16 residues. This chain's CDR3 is CASSQDVLAGANEQFF. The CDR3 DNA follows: TGCGCCAGCAGCCAAGACGTCCTAGCGGGAGCCAATGAGCAGTTCTTC.

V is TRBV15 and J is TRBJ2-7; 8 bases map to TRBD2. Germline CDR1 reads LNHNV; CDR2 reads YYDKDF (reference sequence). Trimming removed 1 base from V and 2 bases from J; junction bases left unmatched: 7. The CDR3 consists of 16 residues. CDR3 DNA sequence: TGTGCCACCAGCAGAGGCGGAGCGGGAGTTCCCTACGAGCAGTACTTC. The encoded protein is CATSRGGAGVPYEQYF.